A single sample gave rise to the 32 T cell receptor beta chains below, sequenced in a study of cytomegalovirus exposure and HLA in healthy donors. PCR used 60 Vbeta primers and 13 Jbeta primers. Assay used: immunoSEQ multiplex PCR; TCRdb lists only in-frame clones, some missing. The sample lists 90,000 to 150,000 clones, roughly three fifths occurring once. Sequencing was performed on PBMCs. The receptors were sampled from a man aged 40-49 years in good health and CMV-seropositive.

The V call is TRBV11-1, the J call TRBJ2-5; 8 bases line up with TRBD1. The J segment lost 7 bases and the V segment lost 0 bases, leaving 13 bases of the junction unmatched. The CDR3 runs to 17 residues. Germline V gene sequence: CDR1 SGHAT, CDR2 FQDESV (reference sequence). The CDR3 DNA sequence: TGTGCCAGCAGCTTAGCGCCCCCAGGACAGGGAGGAGGGACCCAGTACTTC. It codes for CASSLAPPGQGGGTQYF. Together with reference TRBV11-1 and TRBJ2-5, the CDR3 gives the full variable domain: EAEVAQSPRYKITEKSQAVAFWCDPISGHATLYWYRQILGQGPELLVQFQDESVVDDSQLPKDRFSAERLKGVDSTLKIQPAELGDSAMYLCASSLAPPGQGGGTQYFGPGTRLLVL.

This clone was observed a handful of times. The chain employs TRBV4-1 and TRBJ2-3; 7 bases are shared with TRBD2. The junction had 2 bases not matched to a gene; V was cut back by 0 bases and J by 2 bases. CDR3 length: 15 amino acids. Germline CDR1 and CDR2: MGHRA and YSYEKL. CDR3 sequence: CASSQESGNTDTQYF. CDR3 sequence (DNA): TGCGCCAGCAGCCAAGAGAGCGGGAACACAGATACGCAGTATTTT.

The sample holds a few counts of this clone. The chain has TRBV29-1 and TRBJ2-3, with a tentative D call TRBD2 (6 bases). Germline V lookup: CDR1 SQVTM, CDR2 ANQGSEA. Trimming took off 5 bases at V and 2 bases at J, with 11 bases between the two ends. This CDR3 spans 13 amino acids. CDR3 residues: CSVSGPNTDTQYF. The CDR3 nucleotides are TGCAGCGTTAGCGGGCCAAACACAGATACGCAGTATTTT.

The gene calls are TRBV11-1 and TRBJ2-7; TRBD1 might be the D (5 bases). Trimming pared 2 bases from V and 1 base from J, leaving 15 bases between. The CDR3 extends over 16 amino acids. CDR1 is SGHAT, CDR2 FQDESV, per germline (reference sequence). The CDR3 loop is CASSLSVPGISYEQYF. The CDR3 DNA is TGTGCCAGCAGCTTAAGTGTGCCAGGGATTTCCTACGAGCAGTACTTC.

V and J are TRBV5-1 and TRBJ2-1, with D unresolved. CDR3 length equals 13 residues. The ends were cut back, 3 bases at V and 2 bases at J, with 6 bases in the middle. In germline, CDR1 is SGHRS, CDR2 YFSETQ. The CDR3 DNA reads TGCGCCAGCAGCTCCGACACCTACAATGAGCAGTTCTTC. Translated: CASSSDTYNEQFF. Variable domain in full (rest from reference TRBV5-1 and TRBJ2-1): KAGVTQTPRYLIKTRGQQVTLSCSPISGHRSVSWYQQTPGQGLQFLFEYFSETQRNKGNFPGRFSGRQFSNSRSEMNVSTLELGDSALYLCASSSDTYNEQFFGPGTRLTVL.

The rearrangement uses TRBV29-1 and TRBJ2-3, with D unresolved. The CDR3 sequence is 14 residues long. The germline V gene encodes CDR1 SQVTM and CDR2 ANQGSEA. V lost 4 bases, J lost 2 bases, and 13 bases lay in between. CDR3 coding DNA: TGCAGCGTTGGGTTCGCCGCTACCACAGATACGCAGTATTTT. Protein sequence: CSVGFAATTDTQYF.

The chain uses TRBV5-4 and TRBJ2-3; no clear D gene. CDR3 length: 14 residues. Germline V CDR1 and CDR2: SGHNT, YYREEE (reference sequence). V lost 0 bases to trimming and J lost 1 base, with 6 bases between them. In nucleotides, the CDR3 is TGTGCCAGCAGCTTGGCCCTTCGCACAGATACGCAGTATTTT. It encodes CASSLALRTDTQYF.

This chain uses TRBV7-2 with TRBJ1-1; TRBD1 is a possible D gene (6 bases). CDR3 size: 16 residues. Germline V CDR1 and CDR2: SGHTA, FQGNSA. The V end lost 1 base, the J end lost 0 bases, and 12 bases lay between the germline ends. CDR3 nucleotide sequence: TGTGCCAGCAGCTTAGGCTGGGGGCTTCTGAACACTGAAGCTTTCTTT. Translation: CASSLGWGLLNTEAFF. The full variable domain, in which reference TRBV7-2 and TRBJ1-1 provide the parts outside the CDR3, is GAGVSQSPSNKVTEKGKDVELRCDPISGHTALYWYRQSLGQGLEFLIYFQGNSAPDKSGLPSDRFSAERTGGSVSTLTIQRTQQEDSAVYLCASSLGWGLLNTEAFFGQGTRLTVV.

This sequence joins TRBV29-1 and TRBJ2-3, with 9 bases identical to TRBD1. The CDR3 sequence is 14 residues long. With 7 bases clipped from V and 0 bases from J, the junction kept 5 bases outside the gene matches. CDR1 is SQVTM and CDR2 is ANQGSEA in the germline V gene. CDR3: CSATGTGSTDTQYF. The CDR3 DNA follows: TGCAGCGCCACCGGGACAGGGAGCACAGATACGCAGTATTTT.

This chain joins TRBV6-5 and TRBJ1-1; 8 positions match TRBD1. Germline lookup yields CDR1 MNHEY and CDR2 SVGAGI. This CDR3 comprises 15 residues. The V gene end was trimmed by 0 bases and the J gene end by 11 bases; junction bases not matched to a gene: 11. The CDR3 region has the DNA TGTGCCAGCAGTTACTCCAACACCAGGGGGCCGAGGGCTTTCTTT. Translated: CASSYSNTRGPRAFF.

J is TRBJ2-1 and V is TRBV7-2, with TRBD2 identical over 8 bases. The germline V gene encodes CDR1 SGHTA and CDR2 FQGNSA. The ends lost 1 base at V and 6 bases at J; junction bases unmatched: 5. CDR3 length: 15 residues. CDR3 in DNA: TGTGCCAGCAGCTTAGTTTTCGGGAGGGCCAATGAGCAGTTCTTC. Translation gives CASSLVFGRANEQFF.

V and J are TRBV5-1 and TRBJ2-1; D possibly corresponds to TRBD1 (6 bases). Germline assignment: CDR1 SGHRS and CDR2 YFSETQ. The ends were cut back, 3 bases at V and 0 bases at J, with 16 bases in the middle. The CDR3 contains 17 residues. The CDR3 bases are TGCGCCAGCAGCTCCTCGACAGGAGTAATCTCCTACAATGAGCAGTTCTTC. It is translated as CASSSSTGVISYNEQFF.

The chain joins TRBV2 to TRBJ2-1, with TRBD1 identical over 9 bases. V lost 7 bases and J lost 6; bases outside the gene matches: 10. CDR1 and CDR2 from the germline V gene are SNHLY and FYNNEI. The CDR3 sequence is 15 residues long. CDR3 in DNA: TGTGCCAGCAAAAAACAGGGGGCCCCTAGCAATGAGCAGTTCTTC. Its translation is CASKKQGAPSNEQFF.

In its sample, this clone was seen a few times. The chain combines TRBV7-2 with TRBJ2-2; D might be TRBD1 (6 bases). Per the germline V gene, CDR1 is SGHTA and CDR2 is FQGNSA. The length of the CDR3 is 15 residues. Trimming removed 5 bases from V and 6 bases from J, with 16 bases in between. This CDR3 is CASSPPGHRPGELFF. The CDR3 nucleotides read TGTGCCAGCAGCCCGCCGGGACACAGGCCCGGGGAGCTGTTTTTT. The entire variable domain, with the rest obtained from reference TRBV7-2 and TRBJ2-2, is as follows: GAGVSQSPSNKVTEKGKDVELRCDPISGHTALYWYRQSLGQGLEFLIYFQGNSAPDKSGLPSDRFSAERTGGSVSTLTIQRTQQEDSAVYLCASSPPGHRPGELFFGEGSRLTVL.

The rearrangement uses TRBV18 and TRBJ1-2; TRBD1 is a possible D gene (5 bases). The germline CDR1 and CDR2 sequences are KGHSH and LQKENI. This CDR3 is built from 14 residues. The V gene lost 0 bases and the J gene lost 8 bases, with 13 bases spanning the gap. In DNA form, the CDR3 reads TGTGCCAGCTCACCACCAAGCAGGGCAGGCGGCTACACCTTC. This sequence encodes CASSPPSRAGGYTF.

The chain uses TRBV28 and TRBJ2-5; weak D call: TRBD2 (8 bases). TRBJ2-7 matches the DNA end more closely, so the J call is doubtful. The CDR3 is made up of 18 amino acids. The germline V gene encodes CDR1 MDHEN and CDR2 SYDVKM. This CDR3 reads CASRPTGKRERGGREQYF. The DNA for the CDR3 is TGTGCCAGCAGACCGACAGGGAAGCGGGAGAGAGGAGGGCGCGAGCAGTACTTC.

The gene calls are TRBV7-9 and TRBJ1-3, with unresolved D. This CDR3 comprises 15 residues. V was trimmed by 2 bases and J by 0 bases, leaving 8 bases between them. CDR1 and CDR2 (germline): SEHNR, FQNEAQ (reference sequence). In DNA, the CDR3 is TGTGCCAGCAGCTTACGGGGTCCCTCTGGAAACACCATATATTTT. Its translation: CASSLRGPSGNTIYF. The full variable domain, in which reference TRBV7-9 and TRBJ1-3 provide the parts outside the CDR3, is DTGVSQNPRHKITKRGQNVTFRCDPISEHNRLYWYRQTLGQGPEFLTYFQNEAQLEKSRLLSDRFSAERPKGSFSTLEIQRTEQGDSAMYLCASSLRGPSGNTIYFGEGSWLTVV.

CDR3 nucleotides: TGTGCCAGTACGGCGGGTATTAGGTCCTACGAGCAGTACTTC. Protein product: CASTAGIRSYEQYF. The chain joins TRBV19 to TRBJ2-7; D is perhaps TRBD2 (5 bases). The germline V gene has CDR1 LNHDA and CDR2 SQIVND (reference sequence). Trimming shortened V by 7 bases and J by 1 base, and 14 bases separated the two germline ends. The CDR3 is made up of 14 amino acids.

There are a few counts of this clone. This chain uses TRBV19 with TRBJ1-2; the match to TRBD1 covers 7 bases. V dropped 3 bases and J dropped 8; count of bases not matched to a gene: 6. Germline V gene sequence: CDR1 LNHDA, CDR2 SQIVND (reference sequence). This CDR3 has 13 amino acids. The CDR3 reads CASSITGVSGYTF. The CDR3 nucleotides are TGTGCCAGTAGTATCACAGGGGTTTCCGGCTACACCTTC.

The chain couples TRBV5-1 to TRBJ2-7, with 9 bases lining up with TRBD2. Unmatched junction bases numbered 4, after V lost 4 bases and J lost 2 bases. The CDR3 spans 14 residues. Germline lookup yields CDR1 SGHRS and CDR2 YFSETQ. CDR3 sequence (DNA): TGCGCCAGCAGCCCCGGACTAGCGACCTACGAGCAGTACTTC. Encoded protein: CASSPGLATYEQYF.

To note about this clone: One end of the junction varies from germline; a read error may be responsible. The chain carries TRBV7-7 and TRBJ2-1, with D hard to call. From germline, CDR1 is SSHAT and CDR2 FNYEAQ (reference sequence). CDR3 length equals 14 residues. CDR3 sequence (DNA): TGTGCTAGCAGCAAAGCAAGCTCCTACAATGAGCAGTTCTTC. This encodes CASSKASSYNEQFF.

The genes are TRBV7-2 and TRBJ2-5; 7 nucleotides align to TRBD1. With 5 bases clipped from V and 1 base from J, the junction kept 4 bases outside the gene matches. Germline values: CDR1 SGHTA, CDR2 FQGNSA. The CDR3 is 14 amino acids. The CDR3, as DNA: TGTGCCAGCAGCCGACAGGGCTCCCAAGAGACCCAGTACTTC. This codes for CASSRQGSQETQYF.

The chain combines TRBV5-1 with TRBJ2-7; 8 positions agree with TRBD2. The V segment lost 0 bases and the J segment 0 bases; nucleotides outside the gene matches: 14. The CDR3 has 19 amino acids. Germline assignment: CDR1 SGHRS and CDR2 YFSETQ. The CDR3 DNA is TGCGCCAGCAGCTTGGGGACCCGGGGGGGTTATTTGAGCTCCTACGAGCAGTACTTC. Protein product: CASSLGTRGGYLSSYEQYF.

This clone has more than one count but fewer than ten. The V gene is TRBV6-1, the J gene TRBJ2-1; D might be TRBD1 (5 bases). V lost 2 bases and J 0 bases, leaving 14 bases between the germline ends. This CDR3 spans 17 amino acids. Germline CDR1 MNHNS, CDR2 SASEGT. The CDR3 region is CASSEFTFRGSYNEQFF. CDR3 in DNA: TGTGCCAGCAGTGAATTTACGTTTAGGGGCTCCTACAATGAGCAGTTCTTC.

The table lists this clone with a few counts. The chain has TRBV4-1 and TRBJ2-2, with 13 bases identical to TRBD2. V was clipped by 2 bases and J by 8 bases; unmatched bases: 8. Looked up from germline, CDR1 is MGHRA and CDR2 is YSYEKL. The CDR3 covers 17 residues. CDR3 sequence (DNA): TGCGCCAGCAGCCAACCGGGACTAGCGGGGACCCGAGGGGAGCTGTTTTTT. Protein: CASSQPGLAGTRGELFF.

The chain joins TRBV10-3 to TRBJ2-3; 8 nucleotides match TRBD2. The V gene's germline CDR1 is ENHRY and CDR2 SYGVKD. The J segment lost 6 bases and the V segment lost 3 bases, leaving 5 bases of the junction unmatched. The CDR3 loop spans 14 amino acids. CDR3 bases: TGTGCCATCAGTGAAGGTAGCGGGACCGATACGCAGTATTTT. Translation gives CAISEGSGTDTQYF.

The CDR3 reads CASSSLGGGETDTQYF. DNA for the CDR3: TGTGCCAGCAGCTCGTTGGGCGGGGGAGAGACAGATACGCAGTATTTT. The chain employs TRBV5-6 and TRBJ2-3; TRBD2 matches at 7 bases. The V gene end was trimmed by 3 bases and the J gene end by 3 bases; junction bases not matched to a gene: 10. From germline, CDR1 is SGHDT and CDR2 YYEEEE. The CDR3 covers 16 residues. The full variable domain, rest sourced from reference TRBV5-6 and TRBJ2-3, is DAGVTQSPTHLIKTRGQQVTLRCSPKSGHDTVSWYQQALGQGPQFIFQYYEEEERQRGNFPDRFSGHQFPNYSSELNVNALLLGDSALYLCASSSLGGGETDTQYFGPGTRLTVL.

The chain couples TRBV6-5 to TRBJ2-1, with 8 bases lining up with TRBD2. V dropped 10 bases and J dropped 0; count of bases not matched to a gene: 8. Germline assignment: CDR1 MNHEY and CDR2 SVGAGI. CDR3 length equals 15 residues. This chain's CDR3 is CATRLAINSYNEQFF. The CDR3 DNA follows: TGTGCCACCAGACTAGCGATTAACTCCTACAATGAGCAGTTCTTC.

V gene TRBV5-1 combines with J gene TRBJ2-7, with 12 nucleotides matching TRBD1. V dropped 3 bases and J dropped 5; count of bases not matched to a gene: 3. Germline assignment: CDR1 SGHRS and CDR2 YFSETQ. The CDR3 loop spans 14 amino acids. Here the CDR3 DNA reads TGCGCCAGCAGCTCGGGACAGGGGGCCCACGAGCAGTACTTC. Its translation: CASSSGQGAHEQYF. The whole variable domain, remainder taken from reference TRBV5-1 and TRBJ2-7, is KAGVTQTPRYLIKTRGQQVTLSCSPISGHRSVSWYQQTPGQGLQFLFEYFSETQRNKGNFPGRFSGRQFSNSRSEMNVSTLELGDSALYLCASSSGQGAHEQYFGPGTRLTVT.

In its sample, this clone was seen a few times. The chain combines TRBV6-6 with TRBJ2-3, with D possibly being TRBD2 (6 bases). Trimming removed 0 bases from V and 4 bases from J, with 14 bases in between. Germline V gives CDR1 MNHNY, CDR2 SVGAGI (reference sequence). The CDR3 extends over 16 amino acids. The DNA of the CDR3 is TGTGCCAGCAGTTACTCGTTTGCAGGGAGGTCAGATACGCAGTATTTT. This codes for CASSYSFAGRSDTQYF.

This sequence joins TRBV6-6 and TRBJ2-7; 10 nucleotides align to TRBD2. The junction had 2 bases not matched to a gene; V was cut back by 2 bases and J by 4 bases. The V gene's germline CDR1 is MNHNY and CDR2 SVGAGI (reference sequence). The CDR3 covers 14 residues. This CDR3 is CASSYQRGGYEQYF. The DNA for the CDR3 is TGTGCCAGCAGTTACCAGCGGGGGGGTTACGAGCAGTACTTC.

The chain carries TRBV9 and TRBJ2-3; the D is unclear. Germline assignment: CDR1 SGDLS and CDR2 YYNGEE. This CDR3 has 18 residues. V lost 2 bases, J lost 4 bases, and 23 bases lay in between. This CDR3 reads CASSVLPPTPLHADTQYF. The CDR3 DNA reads TGTGCCAGCAGCGTCCTCCCACCGACACCTCTCCACGCAGATACGCAGTATTTT.